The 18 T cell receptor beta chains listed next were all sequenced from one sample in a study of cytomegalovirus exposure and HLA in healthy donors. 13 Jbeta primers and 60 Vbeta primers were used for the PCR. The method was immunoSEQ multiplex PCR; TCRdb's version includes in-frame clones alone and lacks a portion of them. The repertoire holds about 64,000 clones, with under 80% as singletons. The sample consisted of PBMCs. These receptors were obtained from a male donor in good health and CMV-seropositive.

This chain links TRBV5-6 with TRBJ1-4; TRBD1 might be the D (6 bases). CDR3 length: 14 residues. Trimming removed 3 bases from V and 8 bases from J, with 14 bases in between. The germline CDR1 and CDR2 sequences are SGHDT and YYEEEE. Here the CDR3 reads CASSSGTQPEKLFF. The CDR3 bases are TGTGCCAGCAGCTCCGGGACACAACCCGAAAAACTGTTTTTT.

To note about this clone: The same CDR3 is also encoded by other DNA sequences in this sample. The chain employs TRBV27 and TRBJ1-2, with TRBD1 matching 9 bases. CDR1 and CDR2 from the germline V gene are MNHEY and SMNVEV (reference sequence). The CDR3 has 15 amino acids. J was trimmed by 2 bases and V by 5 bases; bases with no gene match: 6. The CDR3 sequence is CASSAGQGRNYGYTF. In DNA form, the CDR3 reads TGTGCCAGCAGTGCAGGACAGGGGAGGAACTATGGCTACACCTTC.

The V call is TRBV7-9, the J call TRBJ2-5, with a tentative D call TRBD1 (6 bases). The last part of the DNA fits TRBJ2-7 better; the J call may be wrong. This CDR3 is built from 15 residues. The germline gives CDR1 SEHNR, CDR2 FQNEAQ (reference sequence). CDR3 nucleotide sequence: TGTGCCAGCAGTATCCAGACAGGAGCTGGCATCGAGCAGTACTTC. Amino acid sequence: CASSIQTGAGIEQYF.

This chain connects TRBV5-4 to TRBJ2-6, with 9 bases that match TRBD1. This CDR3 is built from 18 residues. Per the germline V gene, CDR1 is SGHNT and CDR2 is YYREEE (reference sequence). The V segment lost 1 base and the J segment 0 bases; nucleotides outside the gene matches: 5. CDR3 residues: CASSLRGQGLSGANVLTF. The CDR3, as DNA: TGTGCCAGCAGCTTGAGGGGACAGGGTCTCTCTGGGGCCAACGTCCTGACTTTC.

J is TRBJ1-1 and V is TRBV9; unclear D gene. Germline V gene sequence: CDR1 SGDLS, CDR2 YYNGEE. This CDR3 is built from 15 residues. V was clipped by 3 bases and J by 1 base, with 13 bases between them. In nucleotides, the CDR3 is TGTGCCAGCAGCGCCACAGTAAACTCGAACACTGAAGCTTTCTTT. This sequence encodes CASSATVNSNTEAFF.

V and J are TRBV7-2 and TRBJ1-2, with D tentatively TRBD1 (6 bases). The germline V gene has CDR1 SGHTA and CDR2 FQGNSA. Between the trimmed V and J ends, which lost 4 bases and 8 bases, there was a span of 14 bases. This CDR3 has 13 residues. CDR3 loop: CASSSGTFYGYTF. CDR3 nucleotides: TGTGCCAGCAGCTCAGGGACATTTTACGGCTACACCTTC.

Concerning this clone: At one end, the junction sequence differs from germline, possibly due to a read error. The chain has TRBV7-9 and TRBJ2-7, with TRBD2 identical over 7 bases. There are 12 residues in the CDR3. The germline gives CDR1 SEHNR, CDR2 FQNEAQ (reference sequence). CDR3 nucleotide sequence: TGTTCCAGCAGCACCTTTAGCGGGCTCATGTACTTC. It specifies CSSSTFSGLMYF.

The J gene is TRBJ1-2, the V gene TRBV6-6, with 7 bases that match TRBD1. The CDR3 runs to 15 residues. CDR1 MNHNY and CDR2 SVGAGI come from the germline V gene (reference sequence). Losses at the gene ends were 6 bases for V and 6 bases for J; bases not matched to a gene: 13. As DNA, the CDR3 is TGTGCCAGCAGGAGAGATTCGACAGGGAGGCATGGCTACACCTTC. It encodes CASRRDSTGRHGYTF.

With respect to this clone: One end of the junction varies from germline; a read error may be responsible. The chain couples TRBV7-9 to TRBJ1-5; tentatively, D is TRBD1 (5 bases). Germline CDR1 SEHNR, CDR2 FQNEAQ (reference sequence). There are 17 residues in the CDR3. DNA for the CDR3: TGTTCCAGCAGCTCATCCAATAGGGGACTGGAGGATCAGCCCCAGCATTTT. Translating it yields CSSSSSNRGLEDQPQHF.

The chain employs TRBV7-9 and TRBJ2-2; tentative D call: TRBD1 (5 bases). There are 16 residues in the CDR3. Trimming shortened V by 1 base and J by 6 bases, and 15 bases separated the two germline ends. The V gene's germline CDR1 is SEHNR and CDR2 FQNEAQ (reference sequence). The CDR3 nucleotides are TGTGCCAGCAGCTTAGTGGACGGCTTAGGGGCCGGGGAGCTGTTTTTT. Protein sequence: CASSLVDGLGAGELFF.

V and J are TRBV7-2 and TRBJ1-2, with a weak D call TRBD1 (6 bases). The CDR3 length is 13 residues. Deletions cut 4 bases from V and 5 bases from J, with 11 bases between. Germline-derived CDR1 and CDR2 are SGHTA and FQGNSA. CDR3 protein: CASSSDRTYGYTF. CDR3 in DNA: TGTGCCAGCAGCTCGGACAGAACTTATGGCTACACCTTC.

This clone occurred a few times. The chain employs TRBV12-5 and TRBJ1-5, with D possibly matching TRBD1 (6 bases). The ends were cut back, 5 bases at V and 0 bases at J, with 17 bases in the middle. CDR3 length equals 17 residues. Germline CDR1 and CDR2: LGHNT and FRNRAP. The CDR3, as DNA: TGTGCTAGTGGTCCTCCGGGGGGCTCTTATAGCAATCAGCCCCAGCATTTT. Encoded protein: CASGPPGGSYSNQPQHF.

The CDR3 protein is CAIGPPHNEQFF. CDR3 coding DNA: TGTGCCATCGGCCCACCCCACAATGAGCAGTTCTTC. This chain uses TRBV10-3 with TRBJ2-1; no reliable D call. Germline-derived CDR1 and CDR2 are ENHRY and SYGVKD. Between the trimmed V and J ends, which lost 8 bases and 5 bases, there was a span of 10 bases. This CDR3 has 12 residues.

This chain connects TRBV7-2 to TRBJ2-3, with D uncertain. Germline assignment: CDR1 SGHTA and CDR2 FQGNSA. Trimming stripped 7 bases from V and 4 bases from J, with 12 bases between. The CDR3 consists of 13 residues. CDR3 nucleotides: TGTGCCAGCACCCCTAGACGGTCAGATACGCAGTATTTT. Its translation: CASTPRRSDTQYF.

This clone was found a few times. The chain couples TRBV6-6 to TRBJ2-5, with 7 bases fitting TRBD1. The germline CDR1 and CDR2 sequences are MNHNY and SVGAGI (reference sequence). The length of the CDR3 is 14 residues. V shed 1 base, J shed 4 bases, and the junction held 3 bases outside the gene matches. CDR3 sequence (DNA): TGTGCCAGCAGTTACTGGGCAGGGGGAGAGACCCAGTACTTC. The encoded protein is CASSYWAGGETQYF.

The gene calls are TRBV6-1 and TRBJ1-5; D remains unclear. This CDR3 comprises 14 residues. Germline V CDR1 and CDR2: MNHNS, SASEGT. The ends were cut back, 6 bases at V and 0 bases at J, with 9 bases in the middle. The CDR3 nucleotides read TGTGCCAGCAGCTCGGGTAATAGCAATCAGCCCCAGCATTTT. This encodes CASSSGNSNQPQHF.

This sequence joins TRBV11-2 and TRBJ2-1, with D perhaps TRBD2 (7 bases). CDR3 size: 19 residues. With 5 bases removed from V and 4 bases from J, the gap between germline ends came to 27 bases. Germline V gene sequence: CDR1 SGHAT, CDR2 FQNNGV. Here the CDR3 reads CASSVGGGGGGKLYNEQFF. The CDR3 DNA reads TGTGCCAGCAGCGTAGGGGGGGGAGGGGGAGGAAAATTGTACAATGAGCAGTTCTTC. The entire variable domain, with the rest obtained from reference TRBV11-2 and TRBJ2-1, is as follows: EAGVAQSPRYKIIEKRQSVAFWCNPISGHATLYWYQQILGQGPKLLIQFQNNGVVDDSQLPKDRFSAERLKGVDSTLKIQPAKLEDSAVYLCASSVGGGGGGKLYNEQFFGPGTRLTVL.

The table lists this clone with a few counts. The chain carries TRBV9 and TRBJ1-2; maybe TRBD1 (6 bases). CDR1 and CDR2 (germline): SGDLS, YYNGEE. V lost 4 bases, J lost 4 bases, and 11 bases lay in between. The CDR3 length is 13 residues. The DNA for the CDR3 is TGTGCCAGCAGCAGAGGACAGACCTATGGCTACACCTTC. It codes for CASSRGQTYGYTF. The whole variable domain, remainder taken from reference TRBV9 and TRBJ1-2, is DSGVTQTPKHLITATGQRVTLRCSPRSGDLSVYWYQQSLDQGLQFLIQYYNGEERAKGNILERFSAQQFPDLHSELNLSSLELGDSALYFCASSRGQTYGYTFGSGTRLTVV.